This record covers a single T cell receptor beta chain. The antigen is unknown. The method was immunoSEQ multiplex PCR; TCRdb's version includes in-frame clones alone and lacks a portion of them. This table has 65,000 to 90,000 clones, 92% appearing once. This specimen comes from a study of graft-versus-host responses after intestinal transplantation. On the study more broadly: Recipients obtained multivisceral, liver-intestinal, or isolated intestinal transplants. Recipients uniformly received anti-thymocyte globulin induction, followed by tacrolimus and steroids for roughly 3 years.

Germline V CDR1 and CDR2: MGHRA, YSYEKL. The V end was cut by 0 bases, the J end by 6 bases, with 9 bases between. The CDR3 extends over 13 amino acids. General study points: High graft-versus-host to host-versus-graft clonal ratios were found in allografts of patients who had graft-donor T cell macrochimerism. Declines in HvG clones occurring early post-transplant were associated with peak circulating GvH clone levels.

The sample was unstimulated CD8+ T cells sorted from spleen or lymph node cells, taken before transplant. The receptor's source is a human donor who was the organ donor for an intestinal transplant. The gene calls are TRBV4-1 and TRBJ2-7; maybe TRBD1 (5 bases). The DNA for the CDR3 is TGCGCCAGCAGCCAAGAAGGGGTGGGCGAGCAGTACTTC. Amino acid sequence: CASSQEGVGEQYF.